These T cell receptor beta chains were read from a single sample in a study of T cells expressing NK-cell markers. No DNA is given; TCRdb re-called the 5' RACE reads and lists each CDR3 protein once. The specimen's table records 300,000 to 500,000 distinct CDR3 sequences. The sequencing sample was made of blood T cells: a sorted CD56 or NKG2C T cell subset, CD4+ or CD8+ T cells, or bulk PBMC T cells (not recorded which). These receptor sequences come from a woman between 45 and 60 years old in good health. The CDR3 runs from the conserved cysteine through the conserved F or W.

CDR3 protein: CASSFASGRSGTDTQYF
V gene: TRBV5-1
J gene: TRBJ2-3

CDR3 protein: CASSPTGGNTIYF
V gene: TRBV7-7
J gene: TRBJ1-3

CDR3 protein: CSVERKGDEKLFF
V gene: TRBV29-1
J gene: TRBJ1-4

CDR3 protein: CASSPRYQDTQYF
V gene: TRBV12-3/TRBV12-4
J gene: TRBJ2-3

CDR3 protein: CASSVGLAGGPYEQYF
V gene: TRBV5-1
J gene: TRBJ2-7

CDR3 protein: CASSFGGSTGELFF
V gene: TRBV6-6
J gene: TRBJ2-2

CDR3 protein: CASSPPWGSGTDTQYF
V gene: TRBV7-9
J gene: TRBJ2-3

CDR3 protein: CASSLVVRREETQYF
V gene: TRBV7-9
J gene: TRBJ2-5

CDR3 protein: CASSENWDRQSNQPQHF
V gene: TRBV6-1
J gene: TRBJ1-5

CDR3 protein: CASTVGLAGPYNEQFF
V gene: TRBV12-3/TRBV12-4
J gene: TRBJ2-1

CDR3 protein: CATGTSGSLYNEQFF
V gene: TRBV24-1
J gene: TRBJ2-1

CDR3 protein: CSVEFRDRSGSYEQYF
V gene: TRBV29-1
J gene: TRBJ2-7

CDR3 protein: CASSLAGGPWNTQYF
V gene: TRBV5-1
J gene: TRBJ2-3

CDR3 protein: CASKERGSSNEQFF
V gene: TRBV4-1
J gene: TRBJ2-1

CDR3 protein: CSVEAPTLDTQYF
V gene: TRBV29-1
J gene: TRBJ2-3

CDR3 protein: CASSPTSGSRHEQYF
V gene: TRBV4-1
J gene: TRBJ2-7

CDR3 protein: CASTLPSRDVEETQYF
V gene: TRBV7-6
J gene: TRBJ2-5

CDR3 protein: CATSDLSAGVTDTQYF
V gene: TRBV24-1
J gene: TRBJ2-3

CDR3 protein: CASSPRQGAGTEAFF
V gene: TRBV18
J gene: TRBJ1-1

CDR3 protein: CSASTGTSAYNEQFF
V gene: TRBV20-1
J gene: TRBJ2-1

CDR3 protein: CASSLRGDRGDEKLFF
V gene: TRBV7-8
J gene: TRBJ1-4

CDR3 protein: CASSLRAGGPTGELFF
V gene: TRBV4-1
J gene: TRBJ2-2

CDR3 protein: CASSQDVGWQYF
V gene: TRBV4-1
J gene: TRBJ2-7

CDR3 protein: CSARETTGQGNGYTF
V gene: TRBV20-1
J gene: TRBJ1-2

CDR3 protein: CASRTNRFSSSGRAPGELFF
V gene: TRBV27
J gene: TRBJ2-2

CDR3 protein: CASSGTVTYEQYF
V gene: TRBV12-3/TRBV12-4
J gene: TRBJ2-7

CDR3 protein: CASSTLTGYEQYF
V gene: TRBV7-9
J gene: TRBJ2-7

CDR3 protein: CSVDGSMRSSYNEQFF
V gene: TRBV29-1
J gene: TRBJ2-1

CDR3 protein: CSAGGGGGTNEKLFF
V gene: TRBV20-1
J gene: TRBJ1-4

CDR3 protein: CASSKGGESGRSDTQYF
V gene: TRBV21-1
J gene: TRBJ2-3

CDR3 protein: CASSPTLLAGGSNEQFF
V gene: TRBV12-3/TRBV12-4
J gene: TRBJ2-1

CDR3 protein: CASSLGTALETQYF
V gene: TRBV12-3/TRBV12-4
J gene: TRBJ2-5